The next 10 T cell receptor beta chains were all read from a single sample in a study of metastatic and nonmetastatic thyroid tumors. TCRdb reprocessed the PCR reads using MiXCR. This sample has tens of thousands of clones, with 15% found just once. All patients were treatment-naive before thyroid surgery. The sequenced sample consisted of blood. These receptors originate from a male donor with papillary thyroid cancer or a benign thyroid nodule (not recorded which). Some clones in this sample may be carry-over from other donors' samples.

This clone is labeled as medium-sized. The rearrangement joins TRBV5-1 to TRBJ2-1; D ambiguous. The CDR3 runs to 12 residues. The germline V gene encodes CDR1 SGHRS and CDR2 YFSETQ. Deletions cut 0 bases from V and 9 bases from J, with 7 bases between. The DNA of the CDR3 is TGCGCCAGCAGCTTGGATCCTAGTGAGCAGTTCTTC. This codes for CASSLDPSEQFF.

The sample holds many counts of this clone. The chain uses TRBV27 and TRBJ2-7; TRBD2 might be the D (5 bases). There are 13 residues in the CDR3. Germline V gives CDR1 MNHEY, CDR2 SMNVEV (reference sequence). Trimming removed 3 bases at V and 2 bases at J, with 8 bases between. The DNA of the CDR3 is TGTGCCAGCAGTTTGCCGGGGACCTACGAGCAGTACTTC. This sequence encodes CASSLPGTYEQYF.

The V gene is TRBV6-1, the J gene TRBJ2-1, with TRBD2 matching 10 bases. V trimming: 8 bases; J trimming: 10 bases; junction bases outside the gene matches: 14. Germline V gene lookup returns CDR1 MNHNS and CDR2 SASEGT. The CDR3 is made up of 15 amino acids. The CDR3 DNA reads as TGTGCCAGCTGCGTACTAGCGGGGTGCCTGTGGGAGCAGTTCTTC. This sequence encodes CASCVLAGCLWEQFF.

The chain joins TRBV6-1 to TRBJ2-7, with D hard to call. The CDR3 length is 14 residues. The V gene's germline CDR1 is MNHNS and CDR2 SASEGT. Trimming stripped 4 bases from V and 3 bases from J, with 13 bases between. This chain's CDR3 is CASSVTGTLYEQYF. The DNA for the CDR3 is TGTGCCAGCAGTGTAACCGGTACACTCTACGAGCAGTACTTC.

This clone has ten or more counts. This chain uses TRBV5-6 with TRBJ2-1; D may be TRBD2 (6 bases). The CDR3 runs 16 residues. Germline values: CDR1 SGHDT, CDR2 YYEEEE. V was pared by 0 bases and J by 0 bases, with 10 bases between. The CDR3 DNA follows: TGTGCCAGCAGCTTGGCGGCGGGAAGCTCCTACAATGAGCAGTTCTTC. Encoded protein: CASSLAAGSSYNEQFF.

This clone was seen at least ten times. The chain is built from TRBV6-6 and TRBJ1-1; 7 bases are shared with TRBD1. This CDR3 region has 17 residues. In germline, CDR1 is MNHNY, CDR2 SVGAGI (reference sequence). V lost 0 bases and J lost 0; bases outside the gene matches: 7. DNA for the CDR3: TGTGCCAGCAGTTACTCGAGGGGGCCCGATATGAACACTGAAGCTTTCTTT. Translating it yields CASSYSRGPDMNTEAFF.

The chain recombines TRBV11-2 with TRBJ2-2; D gene ambiguous. The ends were cut back, 7 bases at V and 7 bases at J, with 13 bases in the middle. This CDR3 region has 13 residues. Germline loops: CDR1 SGHAT, CDR2 FQNNGV. The CDR3 here is CASIPRVIGELFF. Written as DNA, the CDR3 is TGTGCCAGCATCCCACGAGTGATCGGGGAGCTGTTTTTT. The variable domain in full, completed from reference TRBV11-2 and TRBJ2-2, reads EAGVAQSPRYKIIEKRQSVAFWCNPISGHATLYWYQQILGQGPKLLIQFQNNGVVDDSQLPKDRFSAERLKGVDSTLKIQPAKLEDSAVYLCASIPRVIGELFFGEGSRLTVL.

This clone was seen many times. The V call is TRBV14, the J call TRBJ2-3; TRBD2 matches 9 bases. Germline loops: CDR1 SGHDN, CDR2 FVKESK. V lost 7 bases, J lost 7 bases, and 9 bases stayed unmatched. The CDR3 sequence is 14 residues long. This chain's CDR3 is CASKGAGGGHTQYF. The CDR3 DNA follows: TGTGCCAGCAAAGGAGCGGGGGGAGGGCATACGCAGTATTTT.

This clone is medium-sized (0.01 to 0.1%). This chain joins TRBV6-5 and TRBJ2-7; 7 nucleotides match TRBD1. Germline values: CDR1 MNHEY, CDR2 SVGAGI. With V trimmed by 2 bases and J by 0 bases, 4 bases remained unmatched. The CDR3 contains 15 residues. The CDR3 DNA reads TGTGCCAGCAGTTACGCCAGGGGGACCTCCTACGAGCAGTACTTC. Protein: CASSYARGTSYEQYF.

This clone was recorded at least ten times. The chain recombines TRBV2 with TRBJ1-1, with D uncertain. Per the germline V gene, CDR1 is SNHLY and CDR2 is FYNNEI. Trimming pared 7 bases from V and 4 bases from J, leaving 13 bases between. The CDR3 runs to 13 residues. This chain's CDR3 is CASTLSGTTEAFF. In DNA form, the CDR3 reads TGTGCCAGCACCTTATCGGGAACCACTGAAGCTTTCTTT.